The clone carrying this TCR beta chain was found many times. Its specificity is unknown. The CDR3 is 15 residues long. V lost 5 bases and J lost 1; bases outside the gene matches: 7. Germline-derived CDR1 and CDR2 are SEHNR and FQNEAQ (reference sequence). The data belong to a study of T cells in Graves' hyperthyroidism and ophthalmopathy. Study-wide results and limits: Among thyroid clonotypes expanded above 0.001, most also appeared in blood. In simple terms, a model built on 13 V-J features told ophthalmopathy apart from stable hyperthyroidism.

TCR beta CDR3 region amplification was performed from RNA transcripts. First-round RT-PCR targeting the TCR CDR3 was performed with the HTBI primer set. TCRdb re-called the multiplex PCR reads with MiXCR, one entry per CDR3 protein. The sample includes about 290,000 distinct CDR3 sequences, over 15% of them seen just once. This receptor was taken from a woman in her sixties with Graves' ophthalmopathy. V gene TRBV7-9 combines with J gene TRBJ2-7; 8 nucleotides align to TRBD1. Sequenced input: blood. For the CDR3, the DNA is TGTGCCAGCAGCGCTGTTACAGGGGGTTCCTACGAGCAGTACTTC. This sequence encodes CASSAVTGGSYEQYF.